Below, 8 T cell receptor beta chains from the same sample are listed, as sequenced in a study of blood T cells in healthy people across ages. A second PCR, run for about 7 to 11 cycles, used a sample-barcoded 5' primer plus a J-beta primer mix. One entry per CDR3 protein results from TCRdb running MiXCR on the 5' RACE reads. This sample has 1.5 million to 2 million distinct CDR3 sequences; about 50% occur once, and the top ten carry less than 2.5%. The sample was blood. The receptors shown here come from a woman aged 35 to 49 in good health.

The table lists this clonotype with a few counts. J is TRBJ2-5 and V is TRBV6-2 or TRBV6-3; no clear D. Germline CDR1 MNHEY, CDR2 SVGEGT. The V gene lost 0 bases and the J gene lost 4 bases, with 12 bases spanning the gap. This CDR3 is 15 amino acids long. CDR3 sequence (DNA): TGTGCCAGCAGTTACTCCGGACCCCATGGAGAGACCCAGTACTTC. It specifies CASSYSGPHGETQYF.

This chain joins TRBV5-5 and TRBJ1-2; D not resolved. Germline V gives CDR1 SGHKS, CDR2 YYEKEE (reference sequence). The CDR3 sequence is 15 residues long. With 1 base removed from V and 6 bases from J, the gap between germline ends came to 16 bases. Here the CDR3 DNA reads TGTGCCAGCAGCTTGCCCCGGCCGACGAGGGATGGCTACACCTTC. It encodes CASSLPRPTRDGYTF.

This clonotype was detected only a few times. The chain employs TRBV10-3 and TRBJ2-5; 11 nucleotides line up with TRBD1. CDR3 length equals 14 residues. The germline CDR1 and CDR2 sequences are ENHRY and SYGVKD. The ends lost 8 bases at V and 4 bases at J; junction bases unmatched: 6. The CDR3 DNA reads as TGTGCCATCGGGGACAGGGGGTTTGGAGAGACCCAGTACTTC. This codes for CAIGDRGFGETQYF.

CDR3 nucleotides: TGCGCCAGCAGCTTGGGACCGGGGGTATTCGAGCAGTACTTC. Its protein product is CASSLGPGVFEQYF. V and J are TRBV5-1 and TRBJ2-5; D is perhaps TRBD2 (6 bases). The end of the DNA is better explained by TRBJ2-7, so the J call may be wrong. Germline V gives CDR1 SGHRS, CDR2 YFSETQ. This CDR3 is built from 14 residues.

This clonotype was observed a handful of times. The chain uses TRBV20-1 and TRBJ1-2, with D possibly being TRBD1 (5 bases). This CDR3 contains 14 residues. Germline values: CDR1 DFQATT, CDR2 SNEGSKA (reference sequence). The V end lost 1 base, the J end lost 0 bases, and 9 bases lay between the germline ends. The DNA of the CDR3 is TGCAGTGCTAGAGGGAGGGGCCCTAACTATGGCTACACCTTC. It codes for CSARGRGPNYGYTF.

This clonotype was counted only a few times. The chain links TRBV3-1 to TRBJ1-2, with 8 bases aligning to TRBD1. The germline CDR1 and CDR2 sequences are LGHDT and YNNKEL (reference sequence). This CDR3 comprises 15 residues. V was clipped by 4 bases and J by 3 bases; unmatched bases: 7. Written as DNA, the CDR3 is TGTGCCAGCAGCCCCGGGGCAGGGGGCTACTATGGCTACACCTTC. This codes for CASSPGAGGYYGYTF.

This chain links TRBV6-1 with TRBJ2-3; TRBD2 matches at 8 bases. The V gene end was trimmed by 3 bases and the J gene end by 6 bases; junction bases not matched to a gene: 8. The CDR3 contains 15 residues. Germline V gene data show CDR1 as MNHNS and CDR2 as SASEGT. CDR3 residues: CASSDTRGGMDTQYF. CDR3 sequence (DNA): TGTGCCAGCAGTGATACCCGGGGGGGCATGGATACGCAGTATTTT.

The chain couples TRBV5-1 to TRBJ2-5; D not certain. Germline V gives CDR1 SGHRS, CDR2 YFSETQ. Trimming shortened V by 4 bases and J by 11 bases, and 24 bases separated the two germline ends. CDR3 size: 15 residues. Written as DNA, the CDR3 is TGCGCCAGCAGCCCAGGACGTCTCGTGGTCAATGAGCAGTACTTC. Encoded protein: CASSPGRLVVNEQYF.